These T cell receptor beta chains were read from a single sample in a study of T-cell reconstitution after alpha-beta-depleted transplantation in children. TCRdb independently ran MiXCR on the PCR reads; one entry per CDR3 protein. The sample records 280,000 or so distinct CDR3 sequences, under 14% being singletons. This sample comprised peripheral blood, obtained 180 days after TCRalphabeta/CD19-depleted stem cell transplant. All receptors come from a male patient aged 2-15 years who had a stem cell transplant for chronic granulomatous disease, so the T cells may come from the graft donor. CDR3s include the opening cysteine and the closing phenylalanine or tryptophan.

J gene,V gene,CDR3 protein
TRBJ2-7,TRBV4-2,CTSSPTSGSSYEQYF
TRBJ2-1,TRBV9,CASSVGGRNEQFF
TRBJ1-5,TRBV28,CASSLGAGPSNQPQHF
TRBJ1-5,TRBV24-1,CATQSGVTGSAQHF
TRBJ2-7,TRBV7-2,CASSLGAEGYEQYF
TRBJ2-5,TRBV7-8,CASSSRLAGAKETQYF
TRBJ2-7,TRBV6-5,CASSYGAGTYEQYF
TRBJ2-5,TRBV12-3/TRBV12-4,CASRIERGGRETQYF
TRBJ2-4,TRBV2,CASSESGTSGRRGF
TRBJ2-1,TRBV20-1,CSAPKVGASGRANPYNEQFF
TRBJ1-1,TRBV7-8,CASSPFTSGLVQGATNTEAFF
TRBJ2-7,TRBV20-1,CSARLPGLAGYEQYF
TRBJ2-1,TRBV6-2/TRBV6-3,CASRDGYNEQFF
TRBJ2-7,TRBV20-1,CSARDNSLLSEQYF
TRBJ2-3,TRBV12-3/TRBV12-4,CASRAGGLIGTDTQYF
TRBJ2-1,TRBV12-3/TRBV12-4,CASSYRETGQDEQFF
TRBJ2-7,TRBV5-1,CASSRLGQGDATSGLAYEQYF
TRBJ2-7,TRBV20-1,CSARETRGQGTHEQYF
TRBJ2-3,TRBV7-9,CASSRWDTQYF
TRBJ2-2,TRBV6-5,CASSYRDIRNTGELFF
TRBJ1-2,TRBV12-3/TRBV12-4,CASSLDSVYGYTF
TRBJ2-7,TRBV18,CASSPPTSYEQYF
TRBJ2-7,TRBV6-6,CASSWDYEQYF
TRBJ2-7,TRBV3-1,CASSPTGAVYEQYF
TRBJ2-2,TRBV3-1,CASSQVQGSGELFF
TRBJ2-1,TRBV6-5,CASSSPSGRGNEQFF
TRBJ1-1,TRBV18,CASSPKTGTEAFF
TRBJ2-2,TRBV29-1,CSVLETGGYGELFF
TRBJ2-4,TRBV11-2,CASSFGGGLAKNIQYF
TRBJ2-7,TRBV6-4,CASFKGFLHPLDEQYF
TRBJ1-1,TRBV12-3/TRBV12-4,CASTISRAEAFF
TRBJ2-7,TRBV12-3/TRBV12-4,CASSQGLAEIYEQYF
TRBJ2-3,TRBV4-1,CASSPAGLAEDDTQYF
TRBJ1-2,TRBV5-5,CASSLVLGANYGYTF
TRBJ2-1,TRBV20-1,CSYLAASSYNEQFF
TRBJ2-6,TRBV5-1,CASSLDPGPGTNVLTF
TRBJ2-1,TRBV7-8,CASRPGHTGEQFF